The 17 T cell receptor beta chains below come from one sample, sequenced in a study of beta chain features in type 1 diabetes. Reverse transcribing all isolated RNA meant expressed TCRB transcripts were sequenced. Profiled with immunoSEQ multiplex PCR; TCRdb holds only in-frame clones, not every one. The sample yields 120,000 to 150,000 clones, 8.5% to 12% seen once. Sequencing was carried out using naive CD4+ T cells from blood. Receptors were obtained from a man younger than 35 in good health.

The chain uses TRBV27 and TRBJ1-6; perhaps TRBD1 as D (5 bases). Trimming pared 1 base from V and 0 bases from J, leaving 13 bases between. CDR1 is MNHEY and CDR2 is SMNVEV in the germline V gene (reference sequence). The CDR3 is 18 residues long. The CDR3, as DNA: TGTGCCAGCAGTTTATTTGTCAGGGCCAGCTCCTATAATTCACCCCTCCACTTT. Translation: CASSLFVRASSYNSPLHF.

CDR3 in amino acids: CASSSRGNSGNTIYF. The CDR3 DNA reads as TGTGCCAGCAGCTCGCGAGGAAACTCTGGAAACACCATATATTTT. The genes are TRBV9 and TRBJ1-3; D gene uncertain. The CDR3 runs 15 residues. Trimming stripped 4 bases from V and 0 bases from J, with 11 bases between. CDR1 is SGDLS, CDR2 YYNGEE, per germline.

V is TRBV7-2 and J is TRBJ2-1; no clear D gene. The V gene's germline CDR1 is SGHTA and CDR2 FQGNSA. CDR3 length: 15 amino acids. Trimming took off 3 bases at V and 8 bases at J, with 17 bases between the two ends. CDR3 DNA sequence: TGTGCCAGCAGCTTCCTCCCCCCCGGGTTGGATGAGCAGTTCTTC. This translates into CASSFLPPGLDEQFF.

The J gene is TRBJ1-4, the V gene TRBV7-2, with TRBD1 matching 8 bases. After removal of 1 base from V and 2 bases from J, the junction contained 0 bases not matched to a gene. Germline CDR1 reads SGHTA; CDR2 reads FQGNSA. This CDR3 contains 15 residues. As DNA, the CDR3 is TGTGCCAGCAGCTTAGGACAGGGGACTAATGAAAAACTGTTTTTT. Protein: CASSLGQGTNEKLFF.

This clone was seen only a few times. This chain uses TRBV7-2 with TRBJ2-1; 9 bases fit TRBD2. CDR1 and CDR2 (germline): SGHTA, FQGNSA. The V gene end was trimmed by 2 bases and the J gene end by 10 bases; junction bases not matched to a gene: 6. CDR3 length: 14 residues. The CDR3: CASSLLAGVREQFF. Written as DNA, the CDR3 is TGTGCCAGCAGCTTATTAGCGGGGGTCCGGGAGCAGTTCTTC.

The genes are TRBV19 and TRBJ1-5; the match to TRBD1 covers 7 bases. This CDR3 contains 15 residues. The trim removed 0 bases at V and 6 bases at J, leaving 5 bases unmatched. From germline, CDR1 is LNHDA and CDR2 SQIVND (reference sequence). This CDR3 is CASSIENRGFQPQHF. The CDR3 bases are TGTGCCAGTAGTATAGAAAACAGGGGCTTTCAGCCCCAGCATTTT. Together with reference TRBV19 and TRBJ1-5, the CDR3 gives the full variable domain: DGGITQSPKYLFRKEGQNVTLSCEQNLNHDAMYWYRQDPGQGLRLIYYSQIVNDFQKGDIAEGYSVSREKKESFPLTVTSAQKNPTAFYLCASSIENRGFQPQHFGDGTRLSIL.

This clone has a handful of counts. This chain joins TRBV6-6 and TRBJ1-1; TRBD1 matches 7 bases. The CDR3 extends over 15 amino acids. CDR1 and CDR2 (germline): MNHNY, SVGAGI (reference sequence). The trim removed 6 bases at V and 4 bases at J, leaving 11 bases unmatched. The CDR3 DNA follows: TGTGCCAGCAGAACGACTACAGGGGACGGCACTGAAGCTTTCTTT. Protein sequence: CASRTTTGDGTEAFF.

The chain uses TRBV21-1 and TRBJ2-1; no check of the table's D call, TRBD2, against the DNA was made. TRBV21-1 is termed a pseudogene. The CDR3 is 14 amino acids. CDR3 protein: CASSKGVRGNEQFF. The CDR3 nucleotides read TGTGCCAGCAGCAAAGGGGTTAGAGGGAATGAGCAGTTCTTC.

This clone was observed a few times. This chain links TRBV20-1 with TRBJ2-1; unclear D gene. CDR1 and CDR2 from the germline V gene are DFQATT and SNEGSKA (reference sequence). The CDR3 contains 11 residues. The CDR3 coding sequence is TGCAGGCCAGTCAACTACAATGAGCAGTTCTTC. As protein: CRPVNYNEQFF.

The chain employs TRBV30 and TRBJ1-5, with 7 bases aligning to TRBD1. V gave up 0 bases and J gave up 0 bases; unmatched junction bases: 2. This CDR3 is 15 amino acids long. The germline gives CDR1 GTSNPN, CDR2 SVGIG (reference sequence). The CDR3, as DNA: TGTGCCTGGAGTGTAGGGGGCGCTAGCAATCAGCCCCAGCATTTT. Translated: CAWSVGGASNQPQHF.

This chain joins TRBV5-6 and TRBJ2-5; 7 bases map to TRBD1. The CDR3 extends over 13 amino acids. Losses at the gene ends were 7 bases for V and 5 bases for J; bases not matched to a gene: 8. CDR1 is SGHDT and CDR2 is YYEEEE in the germline V gene. The DNA for the CDR3 is TGTGCCAGCTCCTCACAGGGGCGGGAGACCCAGTACTTC. This sequence encodes CASSSQGRETQYF.

This clone has a count of ten or more. CDR3 loop: CASSPAGTTGYF. The CDR3 DNA reads TGTGCCAGCAGTCCAGCCGGGACAACGGGGTACTTC. The chain has TRBV28 and TRBJ2-7, with D tentatively TRBD1 (6 bases). Trimming stripped 5 bases from V and 12 bases from J, with 17 bases between. This CDR3 has 12 residues. Germline CDR1 MDHEN, CDR2 SYDVKM. Full variable domain (outside the CDR3, taken from reference TRBV28 and TRBJ2-7): DVKVTQSSRYLVKRTGEKVFLECVQDMDHENMFWYRQDPGLGLRLIYFSYDVKMKEKGDIPEGYSVSREKKERFSLILESASTNQTSMYLCASSPAGTTGYFGPGTRLTVT.

This chain joins TRBV19 and TRBJ1-3; D not resolved. The CDR3 covers 13 residues. In germline, CDR1 is LNHDA, CDR2 SQIVND (reference sequence). V was pared by 6 bases and J by 0 bases, with 6 bases between. CDR3 in DNA: TGTGCCAGTAGACCGAGCTCTGGAAACACCATATATTTT. Protein product: CASRPSSGNTIYF.

This chain joins TRBV7-8 and TRBJ2-7, with 7 bases identical to TRBD1. The CDR3 totals 15 residues. Germline CDR1 reads SGHVS; CDR2 reads FQNEAQ. The junction had 4 bases not matched to a gene; V was cut back by 2 bases and J by 0 bases. The CDR3 DNA sequence: TGTGCCAGCAGCTTAACAGGGGTTAGCTCCTACGAGCAGTACTTC. Encoded protein: CASSLTGVSSYEQYF.

This chain connects TRBV9 to TRBJ2-7; 9 bases agree with TRBD1. The CDR3 consists of 16 residues. V shed 0 bases, J shed 0 bases, and the junction held 4 bases outside the gene matches. From germline, CDR1 is SGDLS and CDR2 YYNGEE. The CDR3, as DNA: TGTGCCAGCAGCGTAGCCGGACAGGGGAGCTCCTACGAGCAGTACTTC. This codes for CASSVAGQGSSYEQYF.

The genes are TRBV4-3 and TRBJ2-7, with TRBD1 as a possible D gene (5 bases). Trimming took 1 base from V and 6 from J, leaving 16 bases between them. The germline gives CDR1 LGHNA, CDR2 YSLEER. The CDR3 contains 15 residues. Here the CDR3 DNA reads TGCGCCAGCAGCCAAGGGCTCAGACAGTCTGGCGAGCAGTACTTC. Translated: CASSQGLRQSGEQYF.

The V and J genes are TRBV7-8 and TRBJ2-5, with TRBD2 matching 7 bases. The V and J ends lost 7 bases and 1 base, in that order; junction bases with no gene match: 0. Per germline, CDR1 SGHVS and CDR2 FQNEAQ. The CDR3 is 12 residues long. CDR3 sequence: CASTSGQETQYF. CDR3 nucleotide sequence: TGTGCCAGCACTAGCGGCCAAGAGACCCAGTACTTC. The variable domain in full, completed from reference TRBV7-8 and TRBJ2-5, reads GAGVSQSPRYKVAKRGQDVALRCDPISGHVSLFWYQQALGQGPEFLTYFQNEAQLDKSGLPSDRFFAERPEGSVSTLKIQRTQQEDSAVYLCASTSGQETQYFGPGTRLLVL.